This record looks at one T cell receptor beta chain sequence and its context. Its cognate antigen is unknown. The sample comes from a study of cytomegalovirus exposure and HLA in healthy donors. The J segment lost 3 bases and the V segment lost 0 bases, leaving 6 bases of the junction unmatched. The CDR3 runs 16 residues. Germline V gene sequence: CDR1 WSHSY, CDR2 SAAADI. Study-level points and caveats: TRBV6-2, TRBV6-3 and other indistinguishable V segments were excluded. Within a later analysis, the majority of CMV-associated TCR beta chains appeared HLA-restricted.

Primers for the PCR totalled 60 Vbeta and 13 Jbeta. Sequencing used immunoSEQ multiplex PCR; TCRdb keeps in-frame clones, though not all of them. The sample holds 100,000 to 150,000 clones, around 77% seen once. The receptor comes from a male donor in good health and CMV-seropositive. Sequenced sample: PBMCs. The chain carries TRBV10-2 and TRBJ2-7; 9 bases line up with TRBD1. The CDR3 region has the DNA TGCGCCAGCAGTGAGTCTAGCGGACAGGGGTACTACGAGCAGTACTTC. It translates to CASSESSGQGYYEQYF.